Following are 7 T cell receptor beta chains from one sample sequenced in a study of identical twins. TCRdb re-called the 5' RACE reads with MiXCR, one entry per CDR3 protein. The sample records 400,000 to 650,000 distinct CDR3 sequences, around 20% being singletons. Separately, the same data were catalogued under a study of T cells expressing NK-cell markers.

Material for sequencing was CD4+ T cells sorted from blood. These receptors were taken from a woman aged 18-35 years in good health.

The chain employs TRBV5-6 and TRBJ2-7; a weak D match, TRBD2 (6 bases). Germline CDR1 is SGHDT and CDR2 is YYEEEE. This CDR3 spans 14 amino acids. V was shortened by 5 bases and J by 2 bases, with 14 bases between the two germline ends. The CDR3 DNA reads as TGTGCCAGCAGAAGGCGGGATCTTACCTACGAGCAGTACTTC. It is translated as CASRRRDLTYEQYF.

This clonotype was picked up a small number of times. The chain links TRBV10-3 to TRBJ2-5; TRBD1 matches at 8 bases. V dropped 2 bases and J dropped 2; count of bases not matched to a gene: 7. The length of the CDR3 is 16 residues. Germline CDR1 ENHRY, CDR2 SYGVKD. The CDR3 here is CAISEGTGAPQETQYF. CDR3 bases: TGTGCCATCAGTGAGGGGACAGGAGCTCCACAAGAGACCCAGTACTTC.

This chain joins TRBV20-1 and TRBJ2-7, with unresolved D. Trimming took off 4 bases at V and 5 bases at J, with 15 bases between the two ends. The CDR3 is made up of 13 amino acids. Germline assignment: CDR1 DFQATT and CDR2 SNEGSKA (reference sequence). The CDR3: CSATDPQANEQYF. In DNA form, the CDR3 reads TGCAGTGCTACTGATCCCCAGGCGAACGAGCAGTACTTC.

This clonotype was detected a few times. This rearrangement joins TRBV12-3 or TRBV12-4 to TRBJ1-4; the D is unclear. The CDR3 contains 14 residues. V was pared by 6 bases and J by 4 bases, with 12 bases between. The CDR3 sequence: CASRVRVNNEKLFF. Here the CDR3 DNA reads TGTGCCAGCAGGGTCCGGGTCAATAATGAAAAACTGTTTTTT.

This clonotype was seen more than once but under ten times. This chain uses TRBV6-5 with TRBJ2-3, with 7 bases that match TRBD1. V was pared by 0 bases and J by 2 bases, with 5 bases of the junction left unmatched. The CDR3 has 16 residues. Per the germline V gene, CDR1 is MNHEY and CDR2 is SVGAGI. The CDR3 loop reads CASSYSTGTFTDTQYF. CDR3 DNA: TGTGCCAGCAGTTACTCGACAGGGACCTTCACAGATACGCAGTATTTT.

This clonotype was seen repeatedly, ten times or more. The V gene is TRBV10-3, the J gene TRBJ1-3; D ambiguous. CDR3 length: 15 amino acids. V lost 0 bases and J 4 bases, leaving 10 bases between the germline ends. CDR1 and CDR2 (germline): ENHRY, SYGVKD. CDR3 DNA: TGTGCCATCAGTGAGTCTTCCCAGAGCGGAAACACCATATATTTT. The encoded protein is CAISESSQSGNTIYF.

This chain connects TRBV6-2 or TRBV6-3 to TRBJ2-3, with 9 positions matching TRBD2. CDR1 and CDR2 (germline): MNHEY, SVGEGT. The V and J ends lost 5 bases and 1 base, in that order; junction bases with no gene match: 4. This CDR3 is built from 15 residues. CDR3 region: CASSLWTSGTDTQYF. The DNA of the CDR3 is TGTGCCAGCAGTCTATGGACTAGCGGCACAGATACGCAGTATTTT.